This passage covers 9 T cell receptor beta chains from one sample sequenced in a study of GPR56 and killer-like receptors on CD4 memory cells. Following a re-call of the reads, TCRdb has one entry per CDR3 protein and lacks DNA. This table lists about a thousand distinct CDR3 sequences. Sorting by FACS used killer cell lectin-like receptor and GPR56 expression to define five CD4+ populations. Source material: memory CD4+ T cells from blood. The origin of the receptors is a human donor in good health.

The chain uses TRBV6-1 and TRBJ2-1; TCRdb returns TRBD2, unconfirmable since there is no DNA. Germline CDR1 and CDR2: MNHNS and SASEGT. The CDR3 has 15 amino acids. CDR3 sequence reads: CASWSGLAGGTEQFF.

This chain connects TRBV20-1 to TRBJ1-1. Germline lookup yields CDR1 DFQATT and CDR2 SNEGSKA (reference sequence). The CDR3 has 17 amino acids. The CDR3 protein is CSARDSTRRELNTEAFF.

The CDR3: CAIDGGGAHTGELFF. The V call is TRBV6-1, the J call TRBJ2-2; TCRdb indicates TRBD2, and absent DNA this call remains unverified. Germline V gene data show CDR1 as MNHNS and CDR2 as SASEGT. The CDR3 extends over 15 amino acids.

The chain joins TRBV5-6 to TRBJ1-1; the TCRdb call, TRBD1, lacks DNA for checking. This CDR3 has 15 amino acids. Per germline, CDR1 SGHDT and CDR2 YYEEEE. The chain's CDR3 is CASSIGLGQGRGAFF.

The rearrangement uses TRBV6-1 and TRBJ2-5; TCRdb's D gene call, TRBD2, goes unchecked for lack of DNA. Germline loops: CDR1 MNHNS, CDR2 SASEGT. The CDR3 totals 14 residues. CDR3 protein: CASWSGLAGETQYF.

This clonotype is identified as large from frequency. The chain combines TRBV28 with TRBJ2-2; TCRdb picks TRBD2, but there is no DNA to check that call. From germline, CDR1 is MDHEN and CDR2 SYDVKM. The CDR3 runs 14 residues. CDR3 loop: CASRASGSAGELFF.

This clonotype is labeled medium-sized (0.01 to 0.1%) based on frequency. The CDR3: CATSRDPGGPGNIQYF. The V call is TRBV15, the J call TRBJ2-4; the D call of TRBD1 rests on TCRdb alone, since no DNA is present to check it. The CDR3 covers 16 residues. Looked up from germline, CDR1 is LNHNV and CDR2 is YYDKDF (reference sequence).

J is TRBJ1-1 and V is TRBV20-1; TCRdb selects TRBD1, and the lack of DNA leaves this call unchecked. The CDR3 runs 13 residues. The germline V gene encodes CDR1 DFQATT and CDR2 SNEGSKA (reference sequence). The CDR3 loop is CSAYGALNTEAFF.

The genes are TRBV20-1 and TRBJ1-5; TCRdb's D call, TRBD1, is unchecked because there is no DNA. CDR1 is DFQATT, CDR2 SNEGSKA, per germline (reference sequence). The CDR3 loop spans 13 amino acids. CDR3: CSARDRGVQPQHF.